The entry below describes one T cell receptor (beta chain). Germline V lookup: CDR1 SGHRS, CDR2 YFSETQ. V lost 2 bases and J lost 0; bases outside the gene matches: 17. CDR3 length: 19 residues. This sample stems from a study of blood T cell repertoires in COVID-19. Sequencing used immunoSEQ multiplex PCR; TCRdb keeps in-frame clones, though not all of them. The sample includes 80,000 or so clones, roughly 80% of them seen just once. V usage is TRBV5-1 and J usage is TRBJ2-7; TRBD1 matches 7 bases. This sequence originates from a woman in her 70s with acute or convalescent COVID-19. The sequencing input was peripheral blood. The CDR3 region has the DNA TGCGCCAGCAGCTTAAGGACAGGACCGAGCCCTACGAGCTCCTACGAGCAGTACTTC. Encoded protein: CASSLRTGPSPTSSYEQYF.